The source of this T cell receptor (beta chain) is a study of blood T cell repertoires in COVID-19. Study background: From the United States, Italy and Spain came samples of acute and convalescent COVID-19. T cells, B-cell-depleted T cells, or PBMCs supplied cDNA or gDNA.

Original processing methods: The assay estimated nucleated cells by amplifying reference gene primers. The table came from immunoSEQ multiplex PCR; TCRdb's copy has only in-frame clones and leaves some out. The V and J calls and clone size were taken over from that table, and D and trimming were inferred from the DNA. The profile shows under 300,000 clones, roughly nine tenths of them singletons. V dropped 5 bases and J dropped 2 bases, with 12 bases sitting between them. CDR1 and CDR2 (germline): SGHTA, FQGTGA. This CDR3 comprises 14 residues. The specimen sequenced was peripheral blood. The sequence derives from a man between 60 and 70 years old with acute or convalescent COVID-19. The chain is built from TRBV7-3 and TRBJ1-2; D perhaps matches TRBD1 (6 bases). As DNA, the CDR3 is TGTGCCAGCAGCCCGGGACAAGGGAACTATGGCTACACCTTC. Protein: CASSPGQGNYGYTF.